Listed below are T cell receptor beta chains from one sample, sequenced in a study of T cells in Graves' hyperthyroidism and ophthalmopathy. Using its own MiXCR run on the multiplex PCR reads, TCRdb lists one record per CDR3 protein. The data hold fewer than 700,000 distinct CDR3 sequences, with 15% to 20% observed a single time. The sequencing input was blood. The receptor set was obtained from a woman in her 30s with Graves' hyperthyroidism. Both conserved end residues are part of each CDR3. D genes are given only for firm matches. Part of the rows lack a size; the others show once, few, many or a class for expanded clones.

TRBD1,TRBJ1-5,few,TRBV7-9,CASSLDRDNQPQHF,TGTGCCAGCAGCCTAGACAGGGACAATCAGCCCCAGCATTTT
NA,TRBJ2-7,few,TRBV7-2,CASSLQGGGEQYF,TGTGCCAGCAGCTTACAGGGGGGGGGGGAGCAGTACTTC
TRBD2,TRBJ2-1,NA,TRBV11-2,CASSLGSAGGLLVSSYEQFF,TGTGCCAGCAGCTTAGGGTCGGCGGGAGGCCTTCTCGTGAGTTCCTACGAGCAGTTCTTC
TRBD1,TRBJ1-1,many,TRBV20-1,CSATAGGSEAFF,TGCAGTGCTACCGCAGGGGGGTCTGAAGCTTTCTTT
TRBD1,TRBJ1-5,many,TRBV28,CASGAGGYNQPQHF,TGTGCCAGTGGAGCAGGGGGCTATAATCAGCCCCAGCATTTT
NA,TRBJ1-6,NA,TRBV6-1,CASSETAGRSPLHF,TGTGCCAGCAGTGAAACGGCAGGTCGGTCACCCCTCCACTTT
NA,TRBJ1-2,many,TRBV12-3/TRBV12-4,CASSSGDGYTF,TGTGCCAGCAGTTCGGGGGATGGCTACACCTTC
NA,TRBJ2-2,few,TRBV29-1,CSVQHWQGELFF,TGCAGCGTTCAGCACTGGCAGGGGGAGCTGTTTTTT
NA,TRBJ2-7,NA,TRBV14,CASSQVAGPTHEQYF,TGTGCCAGCAGCCAAGTCGCGGGCCCAACCCACGAGCAGTACTTC
TRBD2,TRBJ2-2,NA,TRBV28,CASSPLTQREGGGELFF,TGTGCCAGCAGTCCCCTTACGCAGCGGGAGGGTGGCGGGGAGCTGTTTTTT
NA,TRBJ2-1,NA,TRBV29-1,CSVGPSGYNEQFF,TGCAGCGTTGGGCCAAGCGGGTACAATGAGCAGTTCTTC
NA,TRBJ2-5,many,TRBV27,CASSFPPVVRVQETQYF,TGTGCCAGCAGTTTCCCCCCCGTCGTCAGGGTACAAGAGACCCAGTACTTC
TRBD1,TRBJ1-4,NA,TRBV4-1,CASSPADRVVFANEKLFF,TGCGCCAGCAGCCCCGCCGACAGGGTCGTTTTTGCTAATGAAAAACTGTTTTTT
NA,TRBJ2-7,many,TRBV7-2,CASSLVGVSYGEQYF,TGTGCCAGCAGCTTAGTTGGGGTTTCTTATGGCGAGCAGTACTTC
NA,TRBJ2-7,many,TRBV12-3/TRBV12-4,CASMGRIELYEQYF,TGTGCCAGCATGGGCAGAATTGAACTCTACGAGCAGTACTTC